One sample yielded the 20 T cell receptor beta chains listed below, sequenced in a study of T-cell reconstitution after alpha-beta-depleted transplantation in children. Preparing the TCRbeta library involved the use of unique molecular identifiers. From the PCR reads, TCRdb called clonotypes with MiXCR, one entry per CDR3 protein. The table has hundreds of thousands of distinct CDR3 sequences, roughly 9.5% seen once; the top ten hold 10%. The source material was PBMCs from the stem cell graft donor, sampled from the stem cell graft. Receptor source: a human donor who donated a stem cell graft to a child with SCID.

This clonotype was seen more than once but under ten times. The rearrangement joins TRBV6-4 to TRBJ2-1; D might be TRBD1 or TRBD2, each matching 5 bases. Germline CDR1 MRHNA, CDR2 SNTAGT. Between the trimmed V and J ends, which lost 3 bases and 10 bases, there was a span of 22 bases. This CDR3 has 16 residues. Here the CDR3 reads CASSEDSAAGSEEQFF. The CDR3 bases are TGTGCCAGCAGTGAAGACAGTGCGGCGGGTTCCGAAGAGCAGTTCTTC.

This clonotype was seen more than once but under ten times. The V and J genes are TRBV7-6 and TRBJ2-7, with TRBD2 as a possible D gene (6 bases). The V gene lost 0 bases and the J gene lost 7 bases, with 10 bases spanning the gap. Germline V lookup: CDR1 SGHVS, CDR2 FNYEAQ. CDR3 length: 13 amino acids. CDR3 protein: CASSLAEGWEQYF. The CDR3 DNA reads as TGTGCCAGCAGCTTAGCGGAGGGGTGGGAGCAGTACTTC.

CDR3 sequence: CATSRGLAGGPTYNEQFF. CDR3 DNA sequence: TGTGCCACCAGCAGAGGGCTAGCGGGGGGTCCAACCTACAATGAGCAGTTCTTC. The chain couples TRBV15 to TRBJ2-1, with 11 bases identical to TRBD2. V lost 1 base, J lost 2 bases, and 7 bases stayed unmatched. Germline V gene sequence: CDR1 LNHNV, CDR2 YYDKDF (reference sequence). The CDR3 consists of 18 residues.

The chain joins TRBV6-4 to TRBJ1-6; perhaps TRBD1 as D (5 bases). The V end lost 0 bases, the J end lost 10 bases, and 13 bases lay between the germline ends. The CDR3 has 15 amino acids. Germline CDR1 and CDR2: MRHNA and SNTAGT. The CDR3 region is CASSDSGRRGSPLHF. The DNA for the CDR3 is TGTGCCAGCAGTGACTCTGGCAGGCGGGGGTCACCCCTCCACTTT.

This clonotype was found a few times. The chain uses TRBV12-3 or TRBV12-4 and TRBJ2-2; 8 nucleotides agree with TRBD1. V lost 6 bases and J lost 2; bases outside the gene matches: 5. The CDR3 is made up of 15 amino acids. CDR3 loop: CASSQDRVNTGELFF. The CDR3 DNA reads as TGTGCCAGCAGCCAGGACAGGGTAAACACCGGGGAGCTGTTTTTT.

V is TRBV6-1 and J is TRBJ1-5; D possibly corresponds to TRBD1 (6 bases). Trimming stripped 8 bases from V and 7 bases from J, with 18 bases between. Germline V gene data show CDR1 as MNHNS and CDR2 as SASEGT. This CDR3 spans 14 amino acids. The CDR3 here is CASGGGGQSQPQHF. As DNA, the CDR3 is TGTGCCAGCGGAGGGGGAGGACAGAGCCAGCCCCAGCATTTT.

This clonotype was recorded a few times. V usage is TRBV19 and J usage is TRBJ2-1; TRBD1 agrees at 8 bases. The CDR3 consists of 15 residues. Trimming took 3 bases from V and 3 from J; bases not matched to a gene: 4. Per germline, CDR1 LNHDA and CDR2 SQIVND (reference sequence). CDR3 residues: CASSIRQGIYNEQFF. CDR3 in DNA: TGTGCCAGTAGTATCAGACAGGGGATCTACAATGAGCAGTTCTTC. Filled out from reference TRBV19 and TRBJ2-1, the complete variable domain reads DGGITQSPKYLFRKEGQNVTLSCEQNLNHDAMYWYRQDPGQGLRLIYYSQIVNDFQKGDIAEGYSVSREKKESFPLTVTSAQKNPTAFYLCASSIRQGIYNEQFFGPGTRLTVL.

The chain recombines TRBV18 with TRBJ1-5, with D perhaps matching TRBD1 (6 bases). V gave up 3 bases and J gave up 0 bases, with 12 bases separating them. There are 16 residues in the CDR3. Germline V gene lookup returns CDR1 KGHSH and CDR2 LQKENI. This chain's CDR3 is CASSPRTVSSNQPQHF. Here the CDR3 DNA reads TGTGCCAGCTCACCCCGGACAGTTAGTAGCAATCAGCCCCAGCATTTT. The variable domain in full, completed from reference TRBV18 and TRBJ1-5, reads NAGVMQNPRHLVRRRGQEARLRCSPMKGHSHVYWYRQLPEEGLKFMVYLQKENIIDESGMPKERFSAEFPKEGPSILRIQQVVRGDSAAYFCASSPRTVSSNQPQHFGDGTRLSIL.

This clonotype has only a few counts. The chain links TRBV29-1 to TRBJ2-1; the match to TRBD1 covers 7 bases. After removal of 3 bases from V and 9 bases from J, the junction contained 8 bases not matched to a gene. Germline CDR1 and CDR2: SQVTM and ANQGSEA. The CDR3 spans 13 residues. Written as DNA, the CDR3 is TGCAGCGTTGAGCCAGGGGGTCGGAGTGAGCAGTTCTTC. It codes for CSVEPGGRSEQFF.

V usage is TRBV19 and J usage is TRBJ2-1; 8 bases are shared with TRBD1. V dropped 6 bases and J dropped 8; count of bases not matched to a gene: 0. The CDR3 sequence is 11 residues long. CDR1 LNHDA and CDR2 SQIVND come from the germline V gene (reference sequence). CDR3 residues: CASRTGDEQFF. Written as DNA, the CDR3 is TGTGCCAGTAGGACAGGGGATGAGCAGTTCTTC.

This clonotype has just a few counts. The gene calls are TRBV4-1 and TRBJ1-1; D uncertain. Germline V gene sequence: CDR1 MGHRA, CDR2 YSYEKL. The V end was cut by 1 base, the J end by 0 bases, with 9 bases between. This CDR3 contains 15 residues. The chain's CDR3 is CASSQGTAMNTEAFF. Here the CDR3 DNA reads TGCGCCAGCAGCCAAGGAACGGCAATGAACACTGAAGCTTTCTTT.

This chain joins TRBV4-1 and TRBJ2-7; D unclear. The CDR3 runs to 14 residues. Trimming took 1 base from V and 6 from J, leaving 13 bases between them. CDR1 is MGHRA, CDR2 YSYEKL, per germline. The CDR3 loop reads CASSQAPVPGEQYF. In DNA form, the CDR3 reads TGCGCCAGCAGCCAAGCCCCAGTCCCGGGCGAGCAGTACTTC.

This clonotype has a count of ten or more. The rearrangement links TRBV12-3 or TRBV12-4 to TRBJ2-4, with D possibly being TRBD1 (6 bases). V gave up 1 base and J gave up 0 bases, with 19 bases separating them. This CDR3 has 19 amino acids. CDR3 nucleotides: TGTGCCAGCAGTTTAGAGTCCGGGACACTGATAATAGCCAAAAACATTCAGTACTTC. It encodes CASSLESGTLIIAKNIQYF.

This clonotype appeared many times. This sequence joins TRBV12-3 or TRBV12-4 and TRBJ1-5; D is unclear. Trimming removed 0 bases at V and 5 bases at J, with 5 bases between. CDR3 length: 13 residues. The CDR3 DNA is TGTGCCAGCAGTTTAGCCCGGGATCAGCCCCAGCATTTT. Amino acid sequence: CASSLARDQPQHF.

This clonotype was seen at least ten times. The chain uses TRBV3-1 and TRBJ2-1, with TRBD1 matching over 9 bases. Trimming removed 3 bases from V and 4 bases from J; junction bases left unmatched: 7. CDR3 size: 16 residues. Germline V lookup: CDR1 LGHDT, CDR2 YNNKEL (reference sequence). CDR3 loop: CASSHIPGQGYNEQFF. CDR3 coding DNA: TGTGCCAGCAGCCACATCCCCGGACAGGGGTACAATGAGCAGTTCTTC.

The chain combines TRBV6-1 with TRBJ1-6, with D uncertain. Trimming stripped 5 bases from V and 8 bases from J, with 13 bases between. Germline CDR1 and CDR2: MNHNS and SASEGT. The CDR3 sequence is 14 residues long. The CDR3 DNA reads as TGTGCCAGCAGTCCTTTCCGAGGAGATTCACCCCTCCACTTT. Protein product: CASSPFRGDSPLHF.

This clonotype has more than one count but fewer than ten. The V call is TRBV5-1, the J call TRBJ1-1; 8 bases match TRBD1. After removal of 0 bases from V and 5 bases from J, the junction contained 6 bases not matched to a gene. CDR1 is SGHRS, CDR2 YFSETQ, per germline. The CDR3 covers 15 residues. The CDR3 loop reads CASSLDRGRGTEAFF. CDR3 DNA: TGCGCCAGCAGCTTGGACAGGGGGAGGGGGACTGAAGCTTTCTTT.

The chain combines TRBV6-1 with TRBJ1-1; a possible D gene is TRBD1 (6 bases). The CDR3 is 13 amino acids. V gave up 10 bases and J gave up 0 bases, with 12 bases separating them. The germline CDR1 and CDR2 sequences are MNHNS and SASEGT. Here the CDR3 reads CANRDSLNTEAFF. For the CDR3, the DNA is TGTGCCAACAGGGATAGCTTGAACACTGAAGCTTTCTTT.

This clonotype was counted a few times. The V and J genes are TRBV29-1 and TRBJ2-7, with unresolved D. This CDR3 comprises 11 residues. Between the trimmed V and J ends, which lost 4 bases and 4 bases, there was a span of 8 bases. CDR1 is SQVTM, CDR2 ANQGSEA, per germline. The CDR3 coding sequence is TGCAGCGTTGGGGTGGAATACGAGCAGTACTTC. The encoded protein is CSVGVEYEQYF.

This clonotype has just a few counts. J is TRBJ2-2 and V is TRBV7-8; no clear D gene. Germline V gene sequence: CDR1 SGHVS, CDR2 FQNEAQ. The V end lost 5 bases, the J end lost 7 bases, and 11 bases lay between the germline ends. This CDR3 contains 13 residues. The CDR3 nucleotides read TGTGCCAGCAGCCCTACCCTAGGCGGGGAGCTGTTTTTT. The encoded protein is CASSPTLGGELFF.